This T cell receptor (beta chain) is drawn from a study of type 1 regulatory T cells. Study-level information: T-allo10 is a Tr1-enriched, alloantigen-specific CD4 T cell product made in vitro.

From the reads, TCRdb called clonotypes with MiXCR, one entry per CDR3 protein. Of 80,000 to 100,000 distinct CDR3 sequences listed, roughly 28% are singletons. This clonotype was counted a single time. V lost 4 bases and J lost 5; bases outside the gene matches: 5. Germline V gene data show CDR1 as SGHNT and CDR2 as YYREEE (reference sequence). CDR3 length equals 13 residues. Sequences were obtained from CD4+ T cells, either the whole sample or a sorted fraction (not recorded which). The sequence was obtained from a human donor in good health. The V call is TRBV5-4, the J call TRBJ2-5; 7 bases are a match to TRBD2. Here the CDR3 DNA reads TGTGCCAGCAGCGACAGTAGCGGGGAGACCCAGTACTTC. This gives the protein CASSDSSGETQYF.